One and the same sample provided the 24 T cell receptor beta chains below, sequenced in a study of T cell responses to AZD1222 COVID-19 vaccine. Libraries were prepared by immunoSEQ multiplex PCR; TCRdb keeps only in-frame clonotypes and omits some of them. In the table there are around 120,000 clones, roughly 91% of which are singletons. The sequencing used peripheral blood, collected 28 days after the second AZD1222 dose. The receptors derive from an adult who received the AZD1222 COVID-19 vaccine.

The V call is TRBV30, the J call TRBJ1-4; maybe TRBD1 (6 bases). Germline V gene lookup returns CDR1 GTSNPN and CDR2 SVGIG (reference sequence). The CDR3 consists of 13 residues. V lost 5 bases, J lost 7 bases, and 14 bases lay in between. The chain's CDR3 is CAWVGGAGEKLFF. CDR3 sequence (DNA): TGTGCCTGGGTCGGGGGCGCAGGTGAAAAACTGTTTTTT.

The chain recombines TRBV7-2 with TRBJ2-7; 7 positions agree with TRBD2. CDR1 is SGHTA, CDR2 FQGNSA, per germline. The CDR3 is made up of 15 amino acids. The ends lost 6 bases at V and 2 bases at J; junction bases unmatched: 10. CDR3 sequence (DNA): TGTGCCAGCAGACGTGGACTAGTATCCACCTACGAGCAGTACTTC. Translation gives CASRRGLVSTYEQYF.

The chain links TRBV10-3 to TRBJ2-3; 10 bases line up with TRBD2. The CDR3 sequence is 16 residues long. Germline loops: CDR1 ENHRY, CDR2 SYGVKD. The V segment lost 5 bases and the J segment 6 bases; nucleotides outside the gene matches: 11. CDR3 loop: CAISQGASGGADTQYF. For the CDR3, the DNA is TGTGCCATCAGTCAAGGGGCTAGCGGGGGAGCCGATACGCAGTATTTT.

The CDR3 DNA sequence: TGTGCCAGCAGTTTAGGGCAGGGAAACACCATATATTTT. This encodes CASSLGQGNTIYF. The V gene is TRBV12-3 or TRBV12-4, the J gene TRBJ1-3; D call uncertain. Trimming took off 1 base at V and 4 bases at J, with 5 bases between the two ends. The CDR3 runs 13 residues.

CDR3 amino acids: CASKAGVSEQFF. The CDR3 bases are TGTGCCAGTAAGGCGGGAGTCAGCGAGCAGTTCTTC. This sequence joins TRBV19 and TRBJ2-1; 7 bases match TRBD2. The CDR3 runs to 12 residues. V was clipped by 7 bases and J by 10 bases; unmatched bases: 7. Germline lookup yields CDR1 LNHDA and CDR2 SQIVND (reference sequence).

The rearrangement joins TRBV21-1 to TRBJ2-4. TRBV21-1 is a pseudogene locus. CDR3 length: 14 amino acids. The CDR3 loop is CASMGTSAKNIQYF. The CDR3 nucleotides read TGTGCCAGCATGGGGACCTCAGCCAAAAACATTCAGTACTTC.

CDR3 nucleotide sequence: TGTGCCAGCAGCTTTGCTACCTACTCAGATACGCAGTATTTT. Translating gives CASSFATYSDTQYF. The rearrangement joins TRBV7-2 to TRBJ2-3; D is unclear. The germline V and J ends were trimmed by 3 bases and 4 bases, with 11 bases remaining between them. This CDR3 is 14 amino acids long. The germline gives CDR1 SGHTA, CDR2 FQGNSA.

This clone was counted once. CDR3 sequence: CASSVEGSDQGSPLHF. CDR3 sequence (DNA): TGCGCCAGCAGCGTAGAAGGGAGCGATCAGGGTTCACCCCTCCACTTT. The chain is built from TRBV5-1 and TRBJ1-6; D is perhaps TRBD1 (5 bases). CDR1 and CDR2 from the germline V gene are SGHRS and YFSETQ. V lost 4 bases and J lost 9, with 20 bases in between. This CDR3 has 16 amino acids.

This clone was detected only once. This sequence joins TRBV13 and TRBJ2-5; TRBD1 matches 9 bases. Germline-derived CDR1 and CDR2 are PRHDT and FYEKMQ (reference sequence). This CDR3 spans 13 amino acids. After removal of 5 bases from V and 5 bases from J, the junction contained 3 bases not matched to a gene. Here the CDR3 reads CASSRDRVETQYF. In DNA, the CDR3 is TGTGCCAGCAGCCGGGACAGGGTTGAGACCCAGTACTTC. Looking up the rest from reference TRBV13 and TRBJ2-5 gives the full variable domain: AAGVIQSPRHLIKEKRETATLKCYPIPRHDTVYWYQQGPGQDPQFLISFYEKMQSDKGSIPDRFSAQQFSDYHSELNMSSLELGDSALYFCASSRDRVETQYFGPGTRLLVL.

The V and J genes are TRBV7-9 and TRBJ1-4, with 10 bases lining up with TRBD1. The CDR3 has 14 amino acids. Unmatched junction bases numbered 7, after V lost 4 bases and J lost 11 bases. The germline V gene encodes CDR1 SEHNR and CDR2 FQNEAQ (reference sequence). The CDR3 spells CASSSPGTGDKLFF. As DNA, the CDR3 is TGTGCCAGCAGCTCTCCCGGGACAGGGGATAAACTGTTTTTT.

V gene TRBV29-1 combines with J gene TRBJ2-5, with D perhaps matching TRBD1 (6 bases). The V end was cut by 7 bases, the J end by 3 bases, with 21 bases between. The germline V gene has CDR1 SQVTM and CDR2 ANQGSEA. The length of the CDR3 is 15 residues. CDR3 nucleotide sequence: TGCAGCGCCGCTAAGGGGGTGGGATTAAAAGAGACCCAGTACTTC. This sequence encodes CSAAKGVGLKETQYF.

The rearrangement uses TRBV19 and TRBJ1-1; D unresolved. Germline V gene sequence: CDR1 LNHDA, CDR2 SQIVND (reference sequence). CDR3 length: 14 residues. V was pared by 4 bases and J by 4 bases, with 13 bases between. CDR3: CASSRLRSGTEAFF. CDR3 coding DNA: TGTGCCAGTAGTAGGTTGCGAAGCGGCACTGAAGCTTTCTTT.

The V and J genes are TRBV14 and TRBJ2-3; no firm D call. V was trimmed by 0 bases and J by 3 bases, leaving 13 bases between them. Germline CDR1 SGHDN, CDR2 FVKESK. This CDR3 has 16 residues. CDR3 sequence reads: CASSQEVVRRTDTQYF. The CDR3, as DNA: TGTGCCAGCAGCCAAGAGGTAGTCCGGAGAACAGATACGCAGTATTTT.

The rearrangement uses TRBV29-1 and TRBJ1-2, with 12 positions matching TRBD1. V was pared by 6 bases and J by 3 bases, with 5 bases of the junction left unmatched. Germline assignment: CDR1 SQVTM and CDR2 ANQGSEA. The CDR3 covers 14 residues. CDR3 sequence reads: CSVDGTGGDYGYTF. The CDR3 nucleotides read TGCAGCGTCGACGGGACAGGGGGCGACTATGGCTACACCTTC.

The gene calls are TRBV6-2 or TRBV6-3 and TRBJ2-7; TRBD2 matches at 13 bases. The CDR3 is 15 residues long. J was trimmed by 3 bases and V by 6 bases; bases with no gene match: 5. Germline-derived CDR1 and CDR2 are MNHEY and SVGEGT. The CDR3: CASSPGLAGVYEQYF. The CDR3 DNA sequence: TGTGCCAGCAGCCCCGGACTAGCGGGAGTCTACGAGCAGTACTTC.

The chain recombines TRBV6-5 with TRBJ1-2; TRBD1 matches 7 bases. Trimming removed 10 bases from V and 2 bases from J; junction bases left unmatched: 10. This CDR3 region has 14 residues. Per the germline V gene, CDR1 is MNHEY and CDR2 is SVGAGI. CDR3 DNA: TGTGCCACGTCCCAGGGGGGGGGAAACTATGGCTACACCTTC. Protein sequence: CATSQGGGNYGYTF.

The V call is TRBV19, the J call TRBJ2-1; D is ambiguous. The CDR3 extends over 15 amino acids. V shed 4 bases and J shed 0 bases, with 10 bases lying between them. Germline CDR1 is LNHDA and CDR2 is SQIVND (reference sequence). The CDR3 region is CASSNVRVSYNEQFF. DNA for the CDR3: TGTGCCAGTAGTAACGTACGGGTCTCCTACAATGAGCAGTTCTTC.

J is TRBJ1-2 and V is TRBV6-5, with D possibly being TRBD1 (5 bases). V shed 4 bases and J shed 6 bases, with 9 bases lying between them. CDR1 MNHEY and CDR2 SVGAGI come from the germline V gene. The length of the CDR3 is 12 residues. As DNA, the CDR3 is TGTGCCAGCAGTTTTTTGGGGGATGGCTACACCTTC. Translating it yields CASSFLGDGYTF.

Written as DNA, the CDR3 is TGTGCCAGCAGTGTTGTGATCGCCAATCAGCCCCAGCATTTT. Protein sequence: CASSVVIANQPQHF. The chain joins TRBV2 to TRBJ1-5, with unresolved D. CDR1 and CDR2 from the germline V gene are SNHLY and FYNNEI. Between the trimmed V and J ends, which lost 4 bases and 3 bases, there was a span of 10 bases. The length of the CDR3 is 14 residues.

J is TRBJ2-1 and V is TRBV5-1, with 8 bases identical to TRBD1. CDR1 SGHRS and CDR2 YFSETQ come from the germline V gene. V dropped 4 bases and J dropped 9; count of bases not matched to a gene: 3. The CDR3 is 12 residues long. The CDR3 region is CASSETGAEQFF. The CDR3 region has the DNA TGCGCCAGCAGCGAGACAGGGGCTGAGCAGTTCTTC.

The chain joins TRBV7-9 to TRBJ1-1, with D possibly being TRBD1 (5 bases). The V end lost 5 bases, the J end lost 1 base, and 14 bases lay between the germline ends. Germline assignment: CDR1 SEHNR and CDR2 FQNEAQ (reference sequence). There are 15 residues in the CDR3. CDR3 coding DNA: TGTGCCAGCAGCCCACGGGACCTTTCGAACACTGAAGCTTTCTTT. Encoded protein: CASSPRDLSNTEAFF.

V gene TRBV7-9 combines with J gene TRBJ2-3; D assignment may be TRBD1 or TRBD2 (5 bases each). This CDR3 is 15 amino acids long. The V end lost 6 bases, the J end lost 4 bases, and 17 bases lay between the germline ends. Germline V gene data show CDR1 as SEHNR and CDR2 as FQNEAQ (reference sequence). CDR3 DNA sequence: TGTGCCAGCAGTTTTGCAGGGAGAAGCCCAGATACGCAGTATTTT. This codes for CASSFAGRSPDTQYF.

This sequence joins TRBV7-9 and TRBJ1-4; D unresolved. The CDR3 extends over 14 amino acids. Germline V gene data show CDR1 as SEHNR and CDR2 as FQNEAQ (reference sequence). V lost 3 bases and J lost 3, with 8 bases in between. The CDR3, as DNA: TGTGCCAGCAGCTTGGACTCGCCTAATGAAAAACTGTTTTTT. This encodes CASSLDSPNEKLFF.

CDR3 coding DNA: TGTGCCAGCAGCGCGACAGGACTGAACACTGAAGCTTTCTTT. Translating gives CASSATGLNTEAFF. The chain recombines TRBV9 with TRBJ1-1; D might be TRBD1 (6 bases). V lost 3 bases and J 0 bases, leaving 9 bases between the germline ends. The CDR3 contains 14 residues. Germline V gene data show CDR1 as SGDLS and CDR2 as YYNGEE. Full variable domain (remainder filled in from reference TRBV9 and TRBJ1-1): DSGVTQTPKHLITATGQRVTLRCSPRSGDLSVYWYQQSLDQGLQFLIQYYNGEERAKGNILERFSAQQFPDLHSELNLSSLELGDSALYFCASSATGLNTEAFFGQGTRLTVV.